This T cell receptor (beta chain) emerged from a study of blood T cell repertoires in COVID-19. Study information: The samples span acute and convalescent COVID-19 from the United States, Italy and Spain. The cDNA or gDNA used as material had been derived from T cells, B-cell-depleted T cells, or PBMCs.

Per the original data handling: Cell counts per sample came from amplifying reference gene primers. This table comes from immunoSEQ multiplex PCR, and its TCRdb copy is limited to in-frame clones, with some not included. That table furnishes V, J and clone size, whereas the DNA furnished D and trimming. The sample has about 100,000 clones; approximately 92% are singletons. V was cut by 2 bases and J by 7 bases, with 12 bases left in between. There are 14 residues in the CDR3. Germline values: CDR1 MNHEY, CDR2 SVGAGI. V usage is TRBV6-5 and J usage is TRBJ1-3; D is possibly TRBD1 (5 bases). Source material: peripheral blood. The clonotype comes from an older man with acute or convalescent COVID-19. The CDR3 nucleotides are TGTGCCAGCAGTTACAGGGGCGCGGGGAACACCATATATTTT. Encoded protein: CASSYRGAGNTIYF.